The 24 T cell receptor beta chains presented below share a single source sample, sequenced in a study of T-cell memory formation after mild COVID-19. TCRdb analysed the 5' RACE reads with MiXCR anew, one entry per CDR3 protein. The profile shows fewer than 450,000 distinct CDR3 sequences, roughly 24% of them singletons. Material for sequencing was PBMCs or a T cell subset sorted from them (not recorded which). All receptors come from an adult woman who had mild COVID-19 (a few samples of this study predate the infection). Cell type and time point are not known.

The chain couples TRBV7-9 to TRBJ2-5, with D possibly being TRBD1 or TRBD2 (5 bases each). This CDR3 contains 14 residues. CDR1 is SEHNR, CDR2 FQNEAQ, per germline (reference sequence). V lost 3 bases to trimming and J lost 4 bases, with 12 bases between them. Written as DNA, the CDR3 is TGTGCCAGCAGCTTTACCCCTGGGGGAGAGACCCAGTACTTC. Translating gives CASSFTPGGETQYF. The full variable domain, with the rest looked up from reference TRBV7-9 and TRBJ2-5, is DTGVSQNPRHKITKRGQNVTFRCDPISEHNRLYWYRQTLGQGPEFLTYFQNEAQLEKSRLLSDRFSAERPKGSFSTLEIQRTEQGDSAMYLCASSFTPGGETQYFGPGTRLLVL.

The chain uses TRBV6-2 or TRBV6-3 and TRBJ2-1, with 11 positions matching TRBD2. V dropped 7 bases and J dropped 10; count of bases not matched to a gene: 12. This CDR3 region has 15 residues. CDR1 and CDR2 (germline): MNHEY, SVGEGT. As DNA, the CDR3 is TGTGCCAGCACCAACCAACTAGCGGGAGCAACGGAGCAGTTCTTC. As protein: CASTNQLAGATEQFF.

This clonotype was seen more than once but under ten times. DNA for the CDR3: TGTGCCAGCAGCCGATTGGGGTATGTCAACACCTTC. This sequence encodes CASSRLGYVNTF. The chain recombines TRBV12-3 or TRBV12-4 with TRBJ1-2; D unresolved. The CDR3 has 12 residues. V was shortened by 6 bases and J by 12 bases, with 17 bases between the two germline ends.

This clonotype was detected a few times. The rearrangement joins TRBV5-1 to TRBJ2-1, with D possibly TRBD1 on 6 matching bases. Germline V CDR1 and CDR2: SGHRS, YFSETQ. This CDR3 comprises 14 residues. V was shortened by 4 bases and J by 9 bases, with 17 bases between the two germline ends. The CDR3 region has the DNA TGCGCCAGCAGCCCGCACAGGGAAGGGGGTGAGCAGTTCTTC. Translated, it gives CASSPHREGGEQFF. The variable domain in full, with the rest retrieved from reference TRBV5-1 and TRBJ2-1, is KAGVTQTPRYLIKTRGQQVTLSCSPISGHRSVSWYQQTPGQGLQFLFEYFSETQRNKGNFPGRFSGRQFSNSRSEMNVSTLELGDSALYLCASSPHREGGEQFFGPGTRLTVL.

In this sample, this clonotype turned up a few times. The chain is built from TRBV24-1 and TRBJ2-7, with D unresolved. This CDR3 is 12 amino acids long. Trimming shortened V by 3 bases and J by 5 bases, and 7 bases separated the two germline ends. CDR1 KGHDR and CDR2 SFDVKD come from the germline V gene. DNA for the CDR3: TGTGCCACCAGTGATAAGGTGAACGAGCAGTACTTC. Its translation: CATSDKVNEQYF.

This clonotype turned up a few times. The V gene is TRBV5-4, the J gene TRBJ2-5; D possibly corresponds to TRBD1 (5 bases). CDR3 size: 15 residues. V gave up 5 bases and J gave up 4 bases, with 18 bases separating them. Germline V CDR1 and CDR2: SGHNT, YYREEE (reference sequence). CDR3 nucleotides: TGTGCCAGCAGTTTGTCTGGGGCAGGTAGAGAGACCCAGTACTTC. Translating it yields CASSLSGAGRETQYF.

The V and J genes are TRBV20-1 and TRBJ2-5, with 9 nucleotides matching TRBD2. The CDR3 has 13 amino acids. In germline, CDR1 is DFQATT, CDR2 SNEGSKA (reference sequence). V was clipped by 6 bases and J by 1 base; unmatched bases: 3. DNA for the CDR3: TGCAGTGCGGAAGCGGGGGGCCAAGAGACCCAGTACTTC. This encodes CSAEAGGQETQYF.

This clonotype appeared a few times. The V and J genes are TRBV3-1 and TRBJ2-1; the D is unclear. Germline loops: CDR1 LGHDT, CDR2 YNNKEL (reference sequence). The CDR3 is made up of 13 amino acids. V was clipped by 0 bases and J by 7 bases, with 7 bases between them. CDR3 sequence (DNA): TGTGCCAGCAGCCAAGACCTGGGAAATGAGCAGTTCTTC. It translates to CASSQDLGNEQFF.

The chain joins TRBV5-5 to TRBJ2-4, with 7 bases fitting TRBD2. The CDR3 is 13 amino acids. The ends lost 4 bases at V and 6 bases at J; junction bases unmatched: 4. The V gene's germline CDR1 is SGHKS and CDR2 YYEKEE (reference sequence). CDR3 region: CASSPAGSNIQYF. CDR3 bases: TGTGCCAGCAGCCCAGCGGGATCAAACATTCAGTACTTC. The complete variable domain, with remaining parts taken from reference TRBV5-5 and TRBJ2-4, reads DAGVTQSPTHLIKTRGQQVTLRCSPISGHKSVSWYQQVLGQGPQFIFQYYEKEERGRGNFPDRFSARQFPNYSSELNVNALLLGDSALYLCASSPAGSNIQYFGAGTRLSVL.

This clonotype was seen more than once but under ten times. This sequence joins TRBV12-3 or TRBV12-4 and TRBJ2-7; D is tentatively TRBD1 or TRBD2 (5 bases each). The CDR3 contains 14 residues. The V end was cut by 5 bases, the J end by 1 base, with 12 bases between. The CDR3 loop reads CASSPEGSSYEQYF. For the CDR3, the DNA is TGTGCCAGCAGTCCAGAGGGGTCTTCCTACGAGCAGTACTTC.

The chain is built from TRBV18 and TRBJ2-7; weak D call: TRBD1 (6 bases). Germline CDR1 KGHSH, CDR2 LQKENI. Trimming removed 4 bases at V and 5 bases at J, with 12 bases between. The CDR3 length is 13 residues. DNA of the CDR3: TGTGCCAGCTCACGAACCTCAGGGGACGAGCAGTACTTC. It codes for CASSRTSGDEQYF.

This chain joins TRBV5-1 and TRBJ2-5; TRBD2 is a possible D gene (7 bases). V was shortened by 0 bases and J by 5 bases, with 17 bases between the two germline ends. Germline CDR1 is SGHRS and CDR2 is YFSETQ. CDR3 size: 16 residues. The CDR3 nucleotides read TGCGCCAGCAGCTTGGATGCGGGGGCGCGAATGGAGACCCAGTACTTC. Translated: CASSLDAGARMETQYF. The full variable domain, its missing parts supplied by reference TRBV5-1 and TRBJ2-5, is KAGVTQTPRYLIKTRGQQVTLSCSPISGHRSVSWYQQTPGQGLQFLFEYFSETQRNKGNFPGRFSGRQFSNSRSEMNVSTLELGDSALYLCASSLDAGARMETQYFGPGTRLLVL.

The rearrangement uses TRBV24-1 and TRBJ2-5; D unresolved. CDR1 and CDR2 from the germline V gene are KGHDR and SFDVKD. Between the trimmed V and J ends, which lost 4 bases and 1 base, there was a span of 12 bases. The CDR3 length is 15 residues. The CDR3 DNA reads TGTGCCACCAGTGACCCCGCTAGGGCCCAAGAGACCCAGTACTTC. Translation gives CATSDPARAQETQYF.

V usage is TRBV7-9 and J usage is TRBJ2-1; no reliable D call. This CDR3 has 8 residues. V lost 4 bases, J lost 15 bases, and 4 bases lay in between. CDR1 and CDR2 (germline): SEHNR, FQNEAQ (reference sequence). The CDR3, as DNA: TGTGCCAGCAGCTCTAGGTTCTTC. Amino acid sequence: CASSSRFF. The full variable domain, with the rest looked up from reference TRBV7-9 and TRBJ2-1, is DTGVSQNPRHKITKRGQNVTFRCDPISEHNRLYWYRQTLGQGPEFLTYFQNEAQLEKSRLLSDRFSAERPKGSFSTLEIQRTEQGDSAMYLCASSSRFFGPGTRLTVL.

There are a few counts of this clonotype. The genes are TRBV20-1 and TRBJ2-7; TRBD2 agrees at 10 bases. Germline values: CDR1 DFQATT, CDR2 SNEGSKA (reference sequence). This CDR3 is 14 amino acids long. V trimming: 3 bases; J trimming: 6 bases; junction bases outside the gene matches: 8. CDR3 protein: CSASVSGRAFEQYF. CDR3 sequence (DNA): TGCAGTGCTAGTGTCAGCGGGAGGGCCTTCGAGCAGTACTTC.

The V gene is TRBV11-3, the J gene TRBJ2-3; no definite D call. Germline V gene data show CDR1 as SGHNT and CDR2 as YENEEA. The germline V and J ends were trimmed by 3 bases and 0 bases, with 28 bases remaining between them. The CDR3 sequence is 21 residues long. Here the CDR3 reads CASSFFSRGSFVTPSTDTQYF. CDR3 sequence (DNA): TGTGCCAGCAGCTTTTTCTCCCGAGGTTCATTTGTGACCCCTAGCACAGATACGCAGTATTTT.

The gene calls are TRBV6-6 and TRBJ2-1; weak D call: TRBD1 (5 bases). Trimming pared 2 bases from V and 0 bases from J, leaving 8 bases between. Germline assignment: CDR1 MNHNY and CDR2 SVGAGI (reference sequence). The CDR3 runs 15 residues. CDR3 sequence: CASSYQGSSYNEQFF. The CDR3 DNA follows: TGTGCCAGCAGTTACCAGGGAAGCTCCTACAATGAGCAGTTCTTC.

The J gene is TRBJ2-3, the V gene TRBV5-6; D tentatively fits TRBD1 or TRBD2 (5 bases each). The CDR3 is made up of 16 amino acids. V lost 0 bases and J 0 bases, leaving 11 bases between the germline ends. Germline values: CDR1 SGHDT, CDR2 YYEEEE. DNA for the CDR3: TGTGCCAGCAGCTTGGTAGGGGACCGCAGCACAGATACGCAGTATTTT. As protein: CASSLVGDRSTDTQYF. The complete variable domain, with remaining parts taken from reference TRBV5-6 and TRBJ2-3, reads DAGVTQSPTHLIKTRGQQVTLRCSPKSGHDTVSWYQQALGQGPQFIFQYYEEEERQRGNFPDRFSGHQFPNYSSELNVNALLLGDSALYLCASSLVGDRSTDTQYFGPGTRLTVL.

The J gene is TRBJ1-1, the V gene TRBV20-1; D might be TRBD1 (6 bases). V was shortened by 3 bases and J by 1 base, with 9 bases between the two germline ends. Germline CDR1 DFQATT, CDR2 SNEGSKA (reference sequence). CDR3 length: 13 amino acids. The chain's CDR3 is CSASLQGNTEAFF. The CDR3 DNA reads as TGCAGTGCTAGCCTACAGGGGAACACTGAAGCTTTCTTT.

This sequence joins TRBV18 and TRBJ1-1; 7 bases align to TRBD1. The ends lost 4 bases at V and 1 base at J; junction bases unmatched: 9. The CDR3 extends over 16 amino acids. Germline lookup yields CDR1 KGHSH and CDR2 LQKENI. The CDR3 reads CASSLRHTGENTEAFF. CDR3 coding DNA: TGTGCCAGCTCACTGCGACATACAGGGGAGAACACTGAAGCTTTCTTT.

The chain joins TRBV12-3 or TRBV12-4 to TRBJ2-7; 8 nucleotides match TRBD2. This CDR3 region has 13 residues. The J segment lost 2 bases and the V segment lost 6 bases, leaving 3 bases of the junction unmatched. The CDR3 DNA reads TGTGCCAGCAGACTAGCGGAGACCTACGAGCAGTACTTC. This translates into CASRLAETYEQYF.

This clonotype was detected only a few times. This sequence joins TRBV7-9 and TRBJ1-1, with TRBD1 matching over 10 bases. The germline V gene has CDR1 SEHNR and CDR2 FQNEAQ (reference sequence). This CDR3 is 15 amino acids long. V lost 1 base, J lost 5 bases, and 4 bases stayed unmatched. CDR3 sequence reads: CASSLGTGGLTEAFF. The CDR3, as DNA: TGTGCCAGCAGCTTAGGGACAGGGGGGTTGACTGAAGCTTTCTTT.

The table lists this clonotype with a few counts. The chain combines TRBV12-3 or TRBV12-4 with TRBJ2-7, with D possibly being TRBD2 (5 bases). Trimming pared 6 bases from V and 2 bases from J, leaving 17 bases between. The CDR3 loop spans 15 amino acids. CDR3 loop: CASSAGRGRTYEQYF. CDR3 sequence (DNA): TGTGCCAGCAGCGCGGGTCGAGGACGGACCTACGAGCAGTACTTC.

The V gene is TRBV9, the J gene TRBJ2-5; 9 positions match TRBD1. The CDR3 loop spans 14 amino acids. Germline assignment: CDR1 SGDLS and CDR2 YYNGEE. Germline trimming cut 0 bases from V and 5 bases from J; bases unmatched to any gene: 2. In DNA, the CDR3 is TGTGCCAGCAGCGTAGGAGGGACAGGGGAGACCCAGTACTTC. Protein sequence: CASSVGGTGETQYF.